The 8 T cell receptor beta chains below were found in one sample sequenced in a study of T cells in Graves' hyperthyroidism and ophthalmopathy. Amplification targeted TCR beta CDR3 regions from RNA transcripts. Using the HTBI primer set, a first-round RT-PCR was run on the TCR CDR3. One entry per CDR3 protein, called by TCRdb with MiXCR from the multiplex PCR reads. In the table there are 500,000 to 650,000 distinct CDR3 sequences, 14% of which are singletons. Input material: blood. These receptors were collected from a woman between 35 and 50 years old with Graves' hyperthyroidism.

The chain joins TRBV20-1 to TRBJ2-3; tentatively, D is TRBD1 or TRBD2 (7 bases each). Trimming cost V 6 bases and J 6 bases, with 13 bases left between them. This CDR3 contains 12 residues. CDR1 and CDR2 (germline): DFQATT, SNEGSKA (reference sequence). The CDR3 spells CSAAGGADTQYF. CDR3 DNA sequence: TGCAGTGCAGCAGGGGGGGCCGATACGCAGTATTTT.

The rearrangement joins TRBV6-4 to TRBJ2-1; TRBD2 aligns across 10 bases. CDR3 length: 15 amino acids. V gave up 3 bases and J gave up 4 bases; unmatched junction bases: 3. Germline CDR1 and CDR2: MRHNA and SNTAGT. CDR3 sequence: CASSEASGRYNEQFF. CDR3 sequence (DNA): TGTGCCAGCAGTGAAGCTAGCGGGAGATACAATGAGCAGTTCTTC.

This clonotype occurred many times. This sequence joins TRBV7-9 and TRBJ1-1; D unclear. The CDR3 has 20 amino acids. CDR1 is SEHNR, CDR2 FQNEAQ, per germline (reference sequence). V was trimmed by 0 bases and J by 1 base, leaving 24 bases between them. The CDR3 loop reads CASSLARVPPVMVENTEAFF. The CDR3 nucleotides read TGTGCCAGCAGCTTAGCGAGGGTACCCCCGGTAATGGTAGAGAACACTGAAGCTTTCTTT.

This clonotype was picked up many times. This chain joins TRBV20-1 and TRBJ2-4; D is perhaps TRBD2 (6 bases). Deletions cut 3 bases from V and 3 bases from J, with 9 bases between. The CDR3 sequence is 13 residues long. The V gene's germline CDR1 is DFQATT and CDR2 SNEGSKA (reference sequence). DNA of the CDR3: TGCAGTGCTAGCGGGAGCGGCAAAAACATTCAGTACTTC. Translated, it gives CSASGSGKNIQYF.

With respect to this clonotype: A much larger clone is a single base away; this may be a read error. The chain uses TRBV6-2 or TRBV6-3 and TRBJ2-5; TRBD2 matches at 8 bases. Germline values: CDR1 MNHEY, CDR2 SVGEGT. This CDR3 region has 15 residues. The CDR3 region is CACSNERERGETQYF. The CDR3 DNA follows: TGTGCCTGCAGCAACGAGCGGGAGAGGGGAGAGACCCAGTACTTC.

This clonotype was detected only once. This may be a read error: a much more frequent sequence differs by one nucleotide. This CDR3 is missing its conserved last phenylalanine or tryptophan, likely due to a read error. The CDR3 nucleotides read TGTGCCAGCAGTAATGAAGGGACAGCCTCAAACATTCAGTACCTC. Its translation is CASSNEGTASNIQYL. This chain joins TRBV2 and TRBJ2-4, with TRBD1 matching over 7 bases. The V segment lost 5 bases and the J segment 6 bases; nucleotides outside the gene matches: 10. From germline, CDR1 is SNHLY and CDR2 FYNNEI. CDR3 length: 15 residues.

At least ten counts were recorded for this clonotype. This chain uses TRBV7-2 with TRBJ2-1; TRBD2 aligns across 10 bases. The CDR3 runs to 15 residues. With 8 bases clipped from V and 6 bases from J, the junction kept 10 bases outside the gene matches. The germline V gene encodes CDR1 SGHTA and CDR2 FQGNSA. This CDR3 reads CASGTGLAPSNEQFF. For the CDR3, the DNA is TGTGCCAGCGGCACGGGACTAGCGCCAAGCAATGAGCAGTTCTTC.

Ten or more counts support this clonotype. The rearrangement links TRBV30 to TRBJ2-1; D perhaps matches TRBD2 (6 bases). This CDR3 has 17 residues. Trimming stripped 3 bases from V and 3 bases from J, with 21 bases between. Germline CDR1 GTSNPN, CDR2 SVGIG (reference sequence). The CDR3 region has the DNA TGTGCCTGGAGCAAGGCCCGGGCTAGCGATGACTACAATGAGCAGTTCTTC. The encoded protein is CAWSKARASDDYNEQFF.